The source of this TCR beta chain is a study of T cells in Graves' hyperthyroidism and ophthalmopathy. Researchers defined stable Graves' hyperthyroidism as no ophthalmopathy progression within 18 months. Those patients with uncontrolled infection, other autoimmune disease, pregnancy or lactation were excluded. This clonotype was recorded at least ten times. Its target is not known. RNA transcripts served as the template for amplifying TCR beta CDR3 regions. First-round RT-PCR with HTBI primers amplified the TCR CDR3 region. A single record per CDR3 protein comes from TCRdb applying MiXCR to the multiplex PCR reads. The table has about 98,000 distinct CDR3 sequences, 35% to 50% seen once; the top ten hold 9.5% to 13%. The V segment lost 0 bases and the J segment 0 bases; nucleotides outside the gene matches: 5. The CDR3 is 17 amino acids. Germline CDR1 is SGHRS and CDR2 is YFSETQ. General study results and limits: Peripheral blood also featured most of the thyroid clonotypes expanded above 0.001. A median around 5.9 months before onset, the model predicted ophthalmopathy.

The TCR was taken from a woman aged 25 to 39 with Graves' hyperthyroidism. This sequence joins TRBV5-1 and TRBJ2-3, with TRBD2 matching 9 bases. The source material was peripheral blood or thyroid tissue (not recorded which). Here the CDR3 DNA reads TGCGCCAGCAGCTTGGGTTTAGCGGGAGCTAGCACAGATACGCAGTATTTT. This gives the protein CASSLGLAGASTDTQYF.